Below are 2 T cell receptor beta chains sequenced from a single sample in a study of blood T cell repertoires in COVID-19. Some clones are missing from TCRdb's copy, which holds only in-frame ones; the method was immunoSEQ multiplex PCR. The repertoire holds some 250,000 clones, with about 73% as singletons. The sample comprised peripheral blood. These receptors came from a woman over 75 with acute or convalescent COVID-19.

The chain recombines TRBV11-2 with TRBJ2-1; 13 nucleotides agree with TRBD2. Germline trimming cut 3 bases from V and 9 bases from J; bases unmatched to any gene: 5. The CDR3 totals 15 residues. Germline CDR1 is SGHAT and CDR2 is FQNNGV. DNA of the CDR3: TGTGCCAGCAGCTTGGGACTAGCGGGGCTAGGTGAGCAGTTCTTC. Amino acids: CASSLGLAGLGEQFF.

The V and J genes are TRBV2 and TRBJ2-2, with a possible D match to TRBD1 (6 bases). Germline V CDR1 and CDR2: SNHLY, FYNNEI. CDR3 size: 11 residues. Between the trimmed V and J ends, which lost 4 bases and 17 bases, there was a span of 14 bases. The CDR3 DNA reads TGTGCCAGCAGTGTCCGGGACACCGTTTTTTTT. This codes for CASSVRDTVFF. Full variable domain (rest looked up from reference TRBV2 and TRBJ2-2): EPEVTQTPSHQVTQMGQEVILRCVPISNHLYFYWYRQILGQKVEFLVSFYNNEISEKSEIFDDQFSVERPDGSNFTLKIRSTKLEDSAMYFCASSVRDTVFFGEGSRLTVL.